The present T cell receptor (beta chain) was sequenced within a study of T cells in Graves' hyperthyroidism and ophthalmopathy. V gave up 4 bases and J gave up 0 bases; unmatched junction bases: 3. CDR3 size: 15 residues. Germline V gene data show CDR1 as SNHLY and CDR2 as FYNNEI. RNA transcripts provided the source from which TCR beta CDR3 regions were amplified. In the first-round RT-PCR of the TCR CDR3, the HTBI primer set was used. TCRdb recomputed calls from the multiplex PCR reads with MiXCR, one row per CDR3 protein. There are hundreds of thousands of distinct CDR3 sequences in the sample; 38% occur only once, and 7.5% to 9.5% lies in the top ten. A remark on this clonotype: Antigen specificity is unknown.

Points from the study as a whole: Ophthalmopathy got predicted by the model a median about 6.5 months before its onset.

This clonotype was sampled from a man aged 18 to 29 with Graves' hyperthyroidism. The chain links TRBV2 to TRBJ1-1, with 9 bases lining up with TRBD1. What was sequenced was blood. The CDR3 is CASSVQGAMNTEAFF. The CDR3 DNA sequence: TGTGCCAGCAGTGTACAGGGGGCGATGAACACTGAAGCTTTCTTT.